The following is a T cell receptor beta chain sequence with its context. Its antigen is currently not known. It has no much larger one-base neighbor in the sample; base qualities were not kept. The method behind the library was the immunoSEQ multiplex PCR assay. To provide template for TCR sequencing, every sample had RNA extracted and reverse transcribed into cDNA. SuperScript III was used to make first-strand cDNA, primed with a 2:1 mix of oligo-dT and random hexamers. A synthetic immune receptor repertoire was used to measure amplification bias, and any remaining bias was corrected computationally. As for how the authors treated the data: Raw reads were preprocessed to remove errors, and CDR3 was defined by IMGT conventions from the conserved cysteine to phenylalanine. Clonality was computed by normalizing Shannon entropy by log2 of the number of productive unique TCRs and subtracting the result from 1. CD4 or CD8 identity of scalp clones was inferred by cross-referencing scalp TCRbeta sequences with sorted blood CD4 and CD8 repertoires. The table comes from immuneACCESS by way of TCRdb, which keeps in-frame sequences with V and J called. Part of the clones is missing from these tables; in studies checked, under half for an unresolved V gene and the rest for unknown reasons. V, J and clone size are those of that table, while D and trimming were read from the DNA. For this sample there are around 200,000 clones; roughly 62% appear just once. The top ten clonotypes cover about 12% of the sample.

The data belong to a study of CD8+ T cells in alopecia areata (dated by TCRdb to the late 2010s). Some background on the complete study: The treated patients took part in an open-label pilot trial in which moderate-to-severe alopecia areata was treated with oral tofacitinib at 5 to 10 mg twice daily. Tofacitinib was given for 6 to 18 months, followed by 6 months of follow-up off drug to assess delayed response and recurrence. The SALT score, which quantifies the percentage of affected scalp surface area, was used to measure disease severity in treated patients. To study T cell clonal expansion in alopecia areata, the researchers applied high-throughput TCRbeta sequencing to both the C3H/HeJ mouse model and human patients. On the human side, TCRbeta sequencing was run on scalp tissue and on sorted CD4+ and CD8+ peripheral blood T cells from healthy controls and from alopecia areata patients with either patchy or totalis/universalis disease. Patients on tofacitinib were biopsied at baseline and after 4 and 24 weeks of treatment, and several of the patients also had a later scalp biopsy. Scalp clonality was compared among normal scalp (n=4), patchy alopecia areata scalp (n=8), and alopecia totalis/universalis scalp (n=8). RNA was extracted with the PAXgene miRNA kit for fixed scalp, the miRNeasy kit for PBMCs, and the RNeasy kit for mouse skin. TCRbeta CDR3 regions were amplified by immunoSEQ multiplex PCR with 35 Vbeta forward and 13 Jbeta reverse primers. General study outcomes and caveats: Compared with normal scalp, lesional scalp, particularly in alopecia totalis/universalis, had higher clonality and more expanded CD8+ clones, which suggests antigenic drive. Shared TCR sequences between patients were less evident than in mice, which may be partly attributable to HLA diversity in the patient population. Scalp TCR repertoire analysis is complicated because resident alphabeta T cells in normal human skin are also sequenced, whereas mouse skin is dominated by gammadelta T cells. Scalp clonality and the number of expanded CD8+ clones among the top 100 scalp clones were significantly decreased by tofacitinib. Because the treated cohort was small and included a single nonresponder, larger studies are needed to assess links between baseline CD8+ expansion and response. Many expanded lesional clones were found to persist in scalp and blood during tofacitinib treatment, and relapse after treatment cessation may be partly explained by this persistence.

The label giving this sample's time point can be read as: 24 weeks on oral tofacitinib. This sample's treatment or condition label indicates: oral pan-JAK inhibitor, 5-10 mg twice daily. Lesional scalp punch biopsies and peripheral blood were collected from alopecia areata patients. PBMCs were separated by density centrifugation and stained for CD3, CD4 and CD8, after which CD4+ and CD8+ T cells were sorted on a FACSAria. Cut back by 2 bases and 7 bases, the V and J ends lie 15 bases apart. CDR1 and CDR2, looked up from the germline V gene (reference sequence), are MNHEY and SMNVEV. The CDR3 starts with the cysteine, ends with the phenylalanine, and has 16 residues. Only the CDR3 DNA is retained, 48 bases long and in frame from the first base.

The clonotype comes from a human donor with alopecia areata. The source was CD8+ T cells sorted from blood, collected at week 24, from a patient treated with tofacitinib. The chain joins TRBV27 to TRBJ1-6; a confident D gene designation cannot be given. The CDR3 protein sequence reads: CASSLGWGSSNSPLHF. The sequence in DNA is TGTGCCAGCAGTTTAGGGTGGGGATCGAGCAATTCACCCCTCCACTTT.